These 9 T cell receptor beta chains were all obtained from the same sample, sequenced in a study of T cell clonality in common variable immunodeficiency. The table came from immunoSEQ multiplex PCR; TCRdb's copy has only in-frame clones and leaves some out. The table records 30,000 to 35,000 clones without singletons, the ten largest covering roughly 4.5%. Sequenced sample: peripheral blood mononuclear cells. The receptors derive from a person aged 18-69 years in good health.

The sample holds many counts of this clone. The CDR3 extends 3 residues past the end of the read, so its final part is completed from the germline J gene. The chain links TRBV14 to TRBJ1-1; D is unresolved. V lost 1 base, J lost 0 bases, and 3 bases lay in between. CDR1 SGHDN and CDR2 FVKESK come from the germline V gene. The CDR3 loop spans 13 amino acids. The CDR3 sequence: CASSQALNTEAFF. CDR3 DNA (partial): TGTGCCAGCAGCCAAGCGTTGAACACTGAA.

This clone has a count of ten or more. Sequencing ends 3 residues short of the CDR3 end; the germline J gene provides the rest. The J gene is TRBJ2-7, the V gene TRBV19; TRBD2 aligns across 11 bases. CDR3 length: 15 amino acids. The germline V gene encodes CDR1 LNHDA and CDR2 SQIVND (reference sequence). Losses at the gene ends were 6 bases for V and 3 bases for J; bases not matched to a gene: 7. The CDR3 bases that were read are TGTGCCAGTAGCCAACTACTAGCGGGAGTCTACGAG. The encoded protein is CASSQLLAGVYE. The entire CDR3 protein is CASSQLLAGVYEQYF.

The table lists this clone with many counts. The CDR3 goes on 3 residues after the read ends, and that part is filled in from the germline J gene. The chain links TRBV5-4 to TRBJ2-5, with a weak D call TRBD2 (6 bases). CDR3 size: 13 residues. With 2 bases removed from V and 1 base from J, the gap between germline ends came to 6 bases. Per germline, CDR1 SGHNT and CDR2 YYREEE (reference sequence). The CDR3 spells CASSFGGQETQYF. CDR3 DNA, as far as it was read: TGTGCCAGCAGCTTCGGGGGCCAAGAGACC.

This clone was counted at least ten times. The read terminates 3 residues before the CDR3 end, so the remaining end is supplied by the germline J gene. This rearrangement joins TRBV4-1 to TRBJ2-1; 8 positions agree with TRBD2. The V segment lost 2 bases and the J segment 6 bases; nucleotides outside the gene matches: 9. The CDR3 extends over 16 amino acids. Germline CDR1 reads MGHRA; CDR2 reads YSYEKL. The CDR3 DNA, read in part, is TGCGCCAGCAGCCAACCGCTAGCGGGCGTCTCCAATGAG. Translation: CASSQPLAGVSNE. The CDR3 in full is CASSQPLAGVSNEQFF.

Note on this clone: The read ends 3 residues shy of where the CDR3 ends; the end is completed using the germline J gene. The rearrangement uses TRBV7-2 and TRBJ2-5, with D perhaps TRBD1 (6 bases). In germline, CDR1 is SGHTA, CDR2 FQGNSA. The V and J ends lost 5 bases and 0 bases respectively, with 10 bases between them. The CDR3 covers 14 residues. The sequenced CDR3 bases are TGTGCCAGCAGCCTTGGACAGTACCAAGAGACC. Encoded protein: CASSLGQYQET. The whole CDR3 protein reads CASSLGQYQETQYF.

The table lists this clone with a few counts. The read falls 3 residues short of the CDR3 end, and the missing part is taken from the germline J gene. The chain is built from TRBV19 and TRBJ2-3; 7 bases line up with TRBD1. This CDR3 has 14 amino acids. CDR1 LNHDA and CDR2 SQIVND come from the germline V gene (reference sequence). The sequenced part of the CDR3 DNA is TGTGCCAGTAGCGGGACAGATAGCAATCAGCCG. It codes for CASSGTDSNQP. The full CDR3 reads CASSGTDSNQPQYF.

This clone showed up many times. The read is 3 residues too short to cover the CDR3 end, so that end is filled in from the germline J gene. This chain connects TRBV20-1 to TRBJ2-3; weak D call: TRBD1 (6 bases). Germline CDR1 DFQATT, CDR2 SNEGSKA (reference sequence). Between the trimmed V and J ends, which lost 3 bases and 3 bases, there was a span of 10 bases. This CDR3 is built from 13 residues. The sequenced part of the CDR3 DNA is TGCAGTGCTAGGTACCAGGGGACAGATACG. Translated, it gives CSARYQGTDT. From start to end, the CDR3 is CSARYQGTDTQYF.

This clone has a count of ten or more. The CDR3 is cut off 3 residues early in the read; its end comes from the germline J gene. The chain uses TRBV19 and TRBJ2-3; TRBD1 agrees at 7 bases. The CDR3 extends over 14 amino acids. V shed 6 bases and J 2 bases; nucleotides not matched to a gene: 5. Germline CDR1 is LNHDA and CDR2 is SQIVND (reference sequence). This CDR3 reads CASRGDRYTDTQYF. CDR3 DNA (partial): TGTGCCAGTAGGGGGGACAGATACACAGATACG.

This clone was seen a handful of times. CDR3 protein: CASSGTSGRKTYEQYF. CDR3 DNA (partial): TGTGCCAGCAGTGGGACTAGCGGGAGGAAAACGTACGAG. The chain uses TRBV2 and TRBJ2-7; 14 bases agree with TRBD2. The read falls 3 residues short of the CDR3 end, and the missing part is taken from the germline J gene. Germline CDR1 reads SNHLY; CDR2 reads FYNNEI. Germline trimming cut 4 bases from V and 4 bases from J; bases unmatched to any gene: 6. The CDR3 runs to 16 residues.